The entry that follows covers one TCR beta chain sequence. Its specificity is unknown. This record comes from a study of cytomegalovirus exposure and HLA in healthy donors. Study background: Most donors, roughly 82% of roughly 400 genotyped, fell in the Caucasian-associated ancestry cluster. The study's findings and limits: In a later analysis, common viral pathogens appeared linked to several of the most significant clusters. Reports showed the classifier diagnosing cytomegalovirus status with high specificity and sensitivity.

The PCR contained 60 Vbeta and 13 Jbeta primers. Assay used: immunoSEQ multiplex PCR; TCRdb lists only in-frame clones, some missing. Of about 85,000 clones listed, over 50% are singletons. The CDR3 is 14 amino acids. Trimming stripped 5 bases from V and 0 bases from J, with 11 bases between. Germline values: CDR1 LGHNT, CDR2 FRNRAP. The sample consisted of PBMCs. The receptor's source is a man aged 30 to 45 in good health and CMV-seronegative. The rearrangement links TRBV12-5 to TRBJ2-7, with unresolved D. CDR3 bases: TGTGCTAGTGGTCACCGAGTGAGCTCCTACGAGCAGTACTTC. Protein: CASGHRVSSYEQYF.